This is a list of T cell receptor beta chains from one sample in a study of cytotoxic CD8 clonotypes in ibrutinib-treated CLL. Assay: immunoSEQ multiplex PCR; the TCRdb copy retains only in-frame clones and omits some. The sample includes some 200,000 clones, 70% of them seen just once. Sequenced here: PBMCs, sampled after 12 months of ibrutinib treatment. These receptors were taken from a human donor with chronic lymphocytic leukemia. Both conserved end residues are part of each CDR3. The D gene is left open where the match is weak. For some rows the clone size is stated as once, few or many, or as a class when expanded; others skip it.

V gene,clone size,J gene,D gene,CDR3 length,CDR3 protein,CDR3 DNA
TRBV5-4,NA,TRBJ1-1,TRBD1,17,CASSSPFLTGMNTEAFF,TGTGCCAGCAGCTCGCCGTTCCTGACAGGGATGAACACTGAAGCTTTCTTT
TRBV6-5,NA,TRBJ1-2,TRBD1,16,CASSYAGTGSNYGYTF,TGTGCCAGCAGTTACGCCGGGACAGGGTCTAACTATGGCTACACCTTC
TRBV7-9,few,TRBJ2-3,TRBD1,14,CASSLTGVTDTQYF,TGTGCCAGCAGCTTGACAGGGGTCACAGATACGCAGTATTTT
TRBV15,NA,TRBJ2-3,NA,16,CATSRGRPYPPDTQYF,TGTGCCACCAGCAGGGGCAGGCCATATCCCCCAGATACGCAGTATTTT
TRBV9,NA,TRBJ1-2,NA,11,CASSEPRGYTF,TGTGCCAGCAGCGAGCCCCGTGGCTACACCTTC
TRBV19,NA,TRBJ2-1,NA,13,CASSIYGGPEQFF,TGTGCCAGTAGTATATATGGAGGACCTGAGCAGTTCTTC
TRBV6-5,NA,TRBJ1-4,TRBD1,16,CASSYGRGGAREKLFF,TGTGCCAGCAGTTACGGCAGAGGGGGCGCGAGGGAAAAACTGTTTTTT
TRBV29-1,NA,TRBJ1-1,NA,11,CSARHNTEAFF,TGCAGCGCCCGCCACAACACTGAAGCTTTCTTT
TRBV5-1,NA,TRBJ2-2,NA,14,CASSPDGNTGELFF,TGCGCCAGCAGCCCGGACGGGAACACCGGGGAGCTGTTTTTT
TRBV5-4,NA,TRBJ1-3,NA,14,CASRGQPSGNTIYF,TGTGCCAGCCGCGGTCAGCCCTCTGGAAACACCATATATTTT
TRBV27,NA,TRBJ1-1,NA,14,CASSLFGVNTEAFF,TGTGCCAGCAGTTTATTTGGGGTGAACACTGAAGCTTTCTTT
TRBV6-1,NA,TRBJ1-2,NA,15,CASSEAPGVSYGYTF,TGTGCCAGCAGTGAAGCGCCAGGGGTCTCCTATGGCTACACCTTC
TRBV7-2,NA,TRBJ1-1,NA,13,CASSLSGGTEAFF,TGTGCCAGCAGCTTATCGGGTGGCACTGAAGCTTTCTTT
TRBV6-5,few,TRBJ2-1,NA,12,CASSSGGTETFF,TGTGCCAGCAGTTCAGGAGGGACAGAAACCTTCTTC
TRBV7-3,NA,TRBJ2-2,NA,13,CASGQYVTGELFF,TGTGCCTCGGGACAATATGTCACCGGGGAGCTGTTTTTT
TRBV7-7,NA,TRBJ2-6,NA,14,CASSPITGANVLTF,TGTGCTAGCAGTCCGATCACTGGGGCCAACGTCCTGACTTTC
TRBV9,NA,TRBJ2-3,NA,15,CASSVLEGSTDTQYF,TGTGCCAGCAGCGTATTAGAGGGTAGCACAGATACGCAGTATTTT
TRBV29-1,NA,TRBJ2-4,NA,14,CSVERSGGADIQYF,TGCAGCGTTGAAAGGTCCGGGGGCGCGGACATTCAGTACTTC
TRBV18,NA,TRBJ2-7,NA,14,CASSPPTSLHEQYF,TGTGCCAGCTCACCACCGACTAGTCTCCACGAGCAGTACTTC
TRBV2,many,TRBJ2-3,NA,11,CASTLLDTQYF,TGTGCCAGCACCCTCCTGGATACGCAGTATTTT
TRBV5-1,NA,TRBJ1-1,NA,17,CASSSEPRQTRNTEAFF,TGCGCCAGCAGCTCCGAACCCCGCCAGACGAGGAACACTGAAGCTTTCTTT
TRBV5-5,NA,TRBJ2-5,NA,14,CASSLAEGRETQYF,TGTGCCAGCTCCCTAGCCGAAGGTAGGGAGACCCAGTACTTC
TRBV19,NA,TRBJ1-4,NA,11,CATKDYEKLFF,TGTGCCACCAAGGACTACGAAAAACTGTTTTTT
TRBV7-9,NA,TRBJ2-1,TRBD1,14,CASSAMGQGNEQFF,TGTGCCAGCAGCGCTATGGGACAGGGCAATGAGCAGTTCTTC
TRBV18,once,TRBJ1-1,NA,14,CASSPNQGNTEAFF,TGTGCCAGCTCACCAAACCAAGGGAACACTGAAGCTTTCTTT
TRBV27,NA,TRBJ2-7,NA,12,CASSLYPSEQYF,TGTGCCAGCAGTTTATACCCCTCGGAGCAGTACTTC
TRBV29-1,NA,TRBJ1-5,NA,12,CSGGDGSQPQHF,TGCAGCGGGGGCGATGGGTCTCAGCCCCAGCATTTT
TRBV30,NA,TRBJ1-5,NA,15,CAWSALQGHNQPQHF,TGTGCCTGGAGTGCCCTACAGGGCCACAATCAGCCCCAGCATTTT